Detailed here is one T cell receptor beta chain. The data derive from a study of sequential checkpoint blockade in melanoma. Study as a whole: First-line arms were nivolumab then ipilimumab, or the reverse, randomized 1:1. Maintenance nivolumab came after either treatment sequence.

The CDR3 is made up of 14 amino acids. Germline loops: CDR1 MRHNA, CDR2 SNTAGT. The V and J ends lost 2 bases and 7 bases, in that order; junction bases with no gene match: 5. Treatment specified: randomized to nivolumab then ipilimumab (arm A) or the reverse (arm B). None of the patients previously received DNA-damaging chemotherapy. Live CD3+CD8+ CD19− CD56− cells were sorted from PBMCs. Using immunoSEQ multiplex PCR, the repertoire was profiled, and TCRdb retains in-frame clones only, with some absent. The data contain approximately 40,000 clones, approximately 90% of them singletons. The receptor comes from a human donor with melanoma. Sequenced material: CD8+ T cells sorted from blood (inferred from file names), taken from a patient given nivolumab and ipilimumab in sequence. The chain carries TRBV6-4 and TRBJ2-7; 10 bases line up with TRBD2. The CDR3 region is CASSDGLAGDEQYF. For the CDR3, the DNA is TGTGCCAGCAGTGACGGGCTAGCGGGAGATGAGCAGTACTTC.